In its sample, the clone carrying this TCR beta chain was seen a few times. The protocol was immunoSEQ multiplex PCR, while the TCRdb copy is restricted to in-frame clones and leaves out a portion. The data hold fewer than 450,000 clones, with around 87% observed a single time. Trimming cost V 8 bases and J 9 bases, with 14 bases left between them. The CDR3 extends over 12 amino acids. Germline V lookup: CDR1 SGHDN, CDR2 FVKESK. The entry originates in a study of blood T cell repertoires in COVID-19. Whole-study context: Sources were T cells, B-cell-depleted T cells, or PBMCs; the material itself was cDNA or gDNA.

The sequence derives from a woman aged 45-65 years with COVID-19, enrolled during active disease. J is TRBJ1-3 and V is TRBV14; D gene ambiguous. The sample taken for sequencing was peripheral blood. This CDR3 is CASGRRGGTIYF. The CDR3 region has the DNA TGTGCCAGCGGGCGACGGGGAGGCACCATATATTTT.